This T cell receptor (beta chain) was recovered during a study of shared clonotypes between healthy human individuals. Germline assignment: CDR1 SGHRS and CDR2 YFSETQ. The CDR3 is made up of 17 amino acids. V shed 4 bases and J 1 base; nucleotides not matched to a gene: 12. TCRdb's copy holds only in-frame clones and misses some; the assay was immunoSEQ multiplex PCR. The table has 600,000 to 750,000 clones, 55% to 75% seen once. The receptor comes from a woman under 40 in good health. Sample: memory CD4+ T cells sorted from blood. Specified subset: CD45RA-negative fraction. The chain is built from TRBV5-1 and TRBJ2-5, with 8 positions matching TRBD2. The CDR3 DNA reads as TGCGCCAGCAGCCTTGGTCCTGCGCGGGAGGCCCAAGAGACCCAGTACTTC. Its translation: CASSLGPAREAQETQYF. Combining the CDR3 with reference TRBV5-1 and TRBJ2-5 gives the whole variable domain KAGVTQTPRYLIKTRGQQVTLSCSPISGHRSVSWYQQTPGQGLQFLFEYFSETQRNKGNFPGRFSGRQFSNSRSEMNVSTLELGDSALYLCASSLGPAREAQETQYFGPGTRLLVL.